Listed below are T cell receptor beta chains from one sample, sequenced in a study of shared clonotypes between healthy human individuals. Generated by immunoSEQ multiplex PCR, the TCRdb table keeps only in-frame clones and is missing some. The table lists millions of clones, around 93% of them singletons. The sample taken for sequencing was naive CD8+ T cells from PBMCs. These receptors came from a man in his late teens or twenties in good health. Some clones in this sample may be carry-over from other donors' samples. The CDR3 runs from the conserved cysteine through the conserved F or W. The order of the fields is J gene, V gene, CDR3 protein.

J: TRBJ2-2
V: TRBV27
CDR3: CASSPRDRAPGELFF

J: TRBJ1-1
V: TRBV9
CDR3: CASSAPGQKAFF

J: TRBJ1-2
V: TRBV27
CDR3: CASSYSPASSNGYTF

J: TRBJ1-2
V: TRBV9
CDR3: CASSVDRGDYGYTF

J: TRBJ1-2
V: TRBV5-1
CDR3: CASSLGQTVGADYGYTF

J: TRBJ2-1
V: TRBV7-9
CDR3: CASSPRHNEQFF

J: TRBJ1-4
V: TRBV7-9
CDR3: CASSLELEDEKLFF

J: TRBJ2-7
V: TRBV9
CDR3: CASSAVAGGGHEQYF

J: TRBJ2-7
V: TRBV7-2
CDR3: CASTDLPSYEQYF

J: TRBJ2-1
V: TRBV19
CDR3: CASSMGLAGAAEQFF

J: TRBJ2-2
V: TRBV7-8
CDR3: CASRLTGHGTGELFF

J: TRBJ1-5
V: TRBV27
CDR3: CASSFRGQENQPQHF

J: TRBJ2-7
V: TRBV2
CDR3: CASSREIAYEQYF

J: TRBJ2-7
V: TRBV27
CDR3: CASSLRGTNYEQYF

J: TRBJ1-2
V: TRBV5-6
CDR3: CASSLAGTVEGYTF

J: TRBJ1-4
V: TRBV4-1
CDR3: CASSLTRQEKLFF

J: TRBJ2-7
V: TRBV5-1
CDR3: CASSPGLAGYYEQYF

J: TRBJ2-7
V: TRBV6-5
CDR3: CASSYNPNRAQYEQYF

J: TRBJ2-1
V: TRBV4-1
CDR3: CASSHLAGGPYNEQFF

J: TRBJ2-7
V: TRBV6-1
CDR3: CASSEETGKSYEQYF

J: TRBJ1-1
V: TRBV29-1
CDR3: CSVVGRNTEAFF

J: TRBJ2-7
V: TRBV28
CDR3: CASASPSYEQYF

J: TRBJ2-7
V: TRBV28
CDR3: CASMRGREQYF

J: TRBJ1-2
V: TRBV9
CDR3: CASLGSRADGYTF

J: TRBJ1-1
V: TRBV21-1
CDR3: CASSGGQGDILGGTEAFF

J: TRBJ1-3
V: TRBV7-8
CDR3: CASSLGDTALGNTIYF

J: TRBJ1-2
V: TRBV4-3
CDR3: CASSQGSGATNYGYTF

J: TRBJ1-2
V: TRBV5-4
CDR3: CASSLGPDGQGEYGYTF

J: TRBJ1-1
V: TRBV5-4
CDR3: CASSLGTGVEDTEAFF

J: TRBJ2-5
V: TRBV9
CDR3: CASSVGQGTGETQYF

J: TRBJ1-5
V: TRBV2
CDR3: CASSEMAMGGNQPQHF

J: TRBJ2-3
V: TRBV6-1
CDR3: CASSDYRGTDTQYF

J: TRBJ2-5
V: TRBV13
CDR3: CASSLEARAQYF

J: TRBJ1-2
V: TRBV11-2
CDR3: CASSLGTGGYRDYGYTF